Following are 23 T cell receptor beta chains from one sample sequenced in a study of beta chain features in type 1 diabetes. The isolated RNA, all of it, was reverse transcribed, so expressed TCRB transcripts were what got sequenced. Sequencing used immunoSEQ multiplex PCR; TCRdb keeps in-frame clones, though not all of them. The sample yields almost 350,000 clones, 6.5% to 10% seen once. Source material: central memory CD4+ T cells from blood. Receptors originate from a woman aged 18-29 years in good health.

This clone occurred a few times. As DNA, the CDR3 is TGTGCCAGCAGCACACCCAGGGGTACCGGGGAGCTGTTTTTT. It translates to CASSTPRGTGELFF. V is TRBV7-9 and J is TRBJ2-2, with TRBD1 as a possible D gene (6 bases). This CDR3 contains 14 residues. Trimming took off 5 bases at V and 5 bases at J, with 12 bases between the two ends. Looked up from germline, CDR1 is SEHNR and CDR2 is FQNEAQ (reference sequence).

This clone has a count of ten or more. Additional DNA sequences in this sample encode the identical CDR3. CDR3 region: CASSLGTAQETQYF. DNA for the CDR3: TGCGCCAGCAGCTTGGGGACAGCCCAAGAGACCCAGTACTTC. V usage is TRBV5-1 and J usage is TRBJ2-5; possible D gene TRBD1, 6 bases. CDR3 length equals 14 residues. Trimming took off 0 bases at V and 1 base at J, with 7 bases between the two ends. Per germline, CDR1 SGHRS and CDR2 YFSETQ.

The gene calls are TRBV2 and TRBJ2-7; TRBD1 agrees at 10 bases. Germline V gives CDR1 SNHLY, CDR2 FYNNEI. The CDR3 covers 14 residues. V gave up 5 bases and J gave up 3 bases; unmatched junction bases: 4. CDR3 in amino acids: CASSLDRGGYEQYF. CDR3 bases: TGTGCCAGCAGTTTGGACAGGGGGGGCTACGAGCAGTACTTC.

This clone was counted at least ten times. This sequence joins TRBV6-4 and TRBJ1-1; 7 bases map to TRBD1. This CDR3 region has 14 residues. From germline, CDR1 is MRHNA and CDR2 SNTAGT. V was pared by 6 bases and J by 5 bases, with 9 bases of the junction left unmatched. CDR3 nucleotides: TGTGCCAGCAGATTAACAGGGGACCAAACTGAAGCTTTCTTT. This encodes CASRLTGDQTEAFF.

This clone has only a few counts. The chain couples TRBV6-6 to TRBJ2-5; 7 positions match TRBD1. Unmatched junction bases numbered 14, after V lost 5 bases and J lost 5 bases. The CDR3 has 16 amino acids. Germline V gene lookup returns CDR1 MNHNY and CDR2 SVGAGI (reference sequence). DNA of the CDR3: TGTGCCAGCAGTACGCCGGACAGGCAGGGAAGGGAGACCCAGTACTTC. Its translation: CASSTPDRQGRETQYF.

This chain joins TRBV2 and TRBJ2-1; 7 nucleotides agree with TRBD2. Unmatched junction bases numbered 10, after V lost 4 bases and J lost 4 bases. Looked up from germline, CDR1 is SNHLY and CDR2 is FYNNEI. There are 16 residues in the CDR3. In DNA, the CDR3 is TGTGCCAGCAGTGCCTTGGCGGGAGTAGGTTACAATGAGCAGTTCTTC. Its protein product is CASSALAGVGYNEQFF. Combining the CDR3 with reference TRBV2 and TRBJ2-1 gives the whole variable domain EPEVTQTPSHQVTQMGQEVILRCVPISNHLYFYWYRQILGQKVEFLVSFYNNEISEKSEIFDDQFSVERPDGSNFTLKIRSTKLEDSAMYFCASSALAGVGYNEQFFGPGTRLTVL.

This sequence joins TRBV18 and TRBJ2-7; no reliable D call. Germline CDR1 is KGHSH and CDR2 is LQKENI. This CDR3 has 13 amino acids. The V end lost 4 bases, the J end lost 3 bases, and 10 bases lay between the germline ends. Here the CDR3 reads CASSQGSNYEQYF. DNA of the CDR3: TGTGCCAGCTCACAAGGGTCTAACTACGAGCAGTACTTC.

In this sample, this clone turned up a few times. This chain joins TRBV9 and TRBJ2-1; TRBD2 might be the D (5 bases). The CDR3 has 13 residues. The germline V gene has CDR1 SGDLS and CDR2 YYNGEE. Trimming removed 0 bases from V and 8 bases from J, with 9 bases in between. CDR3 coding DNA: TGTGCCAGCAGCGTAGCTACGAGGGATGAGCAGTTCTTC. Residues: CASSVATRDEQFF.

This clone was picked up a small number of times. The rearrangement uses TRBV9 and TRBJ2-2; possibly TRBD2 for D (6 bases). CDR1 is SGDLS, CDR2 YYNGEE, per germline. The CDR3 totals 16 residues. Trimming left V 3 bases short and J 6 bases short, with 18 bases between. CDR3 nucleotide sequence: TGTGCCAGCAGCGAAGTTCCGGGGGAGATTGCCGGGGAGCTGTTTTTT. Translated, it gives CASSEVPGEIAGELFF. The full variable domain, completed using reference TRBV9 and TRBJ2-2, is DSGVTQTPKHLITATGQRVTLRCSPRSGDLSVYWYQQSLDQGLQFLIQYYNGEERAKGNILERFSAQQFPDLHSELNLSSLELGDSALYFCASSEVPGEIAGELFFGEGSRLTVL.

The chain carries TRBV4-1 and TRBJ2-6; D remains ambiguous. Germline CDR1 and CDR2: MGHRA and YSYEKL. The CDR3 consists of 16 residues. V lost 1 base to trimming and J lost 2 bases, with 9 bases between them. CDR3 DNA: TGCGCCAGCAGCCAAGGGAGCACAACTGGGGCCAACGTCCTGACTTTC. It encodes CASSQGSTTGANVLTF.

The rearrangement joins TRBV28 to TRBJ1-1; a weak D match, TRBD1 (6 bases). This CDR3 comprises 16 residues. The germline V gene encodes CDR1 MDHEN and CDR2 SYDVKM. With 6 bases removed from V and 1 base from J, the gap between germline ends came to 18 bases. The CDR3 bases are TGTGCCAGCAGCACGTACCGGGGGCGGGAGAACACTGAAGCTTTCTTT. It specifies CASSTYRGRENTEAFF.

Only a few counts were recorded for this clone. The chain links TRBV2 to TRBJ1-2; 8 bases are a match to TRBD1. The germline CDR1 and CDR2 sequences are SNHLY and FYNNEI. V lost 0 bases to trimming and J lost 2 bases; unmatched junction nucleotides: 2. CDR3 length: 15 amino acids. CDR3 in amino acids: CASSEARTGNYGYTF. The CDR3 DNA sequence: TGTGCCAGCAGTGAAGCGAGGACAGGGAACTATGGCTACACCTTC.

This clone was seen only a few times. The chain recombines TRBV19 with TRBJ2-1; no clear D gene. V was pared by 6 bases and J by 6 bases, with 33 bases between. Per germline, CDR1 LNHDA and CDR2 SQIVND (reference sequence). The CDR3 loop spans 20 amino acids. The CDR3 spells CASRRTTLAGPWLGFNEQFF. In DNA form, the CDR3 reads TGTGCCAGTAGGAGGACGACTTTGGCTGGACCTTGGCTAGGATTCAATGAGCAGTTCTTC.

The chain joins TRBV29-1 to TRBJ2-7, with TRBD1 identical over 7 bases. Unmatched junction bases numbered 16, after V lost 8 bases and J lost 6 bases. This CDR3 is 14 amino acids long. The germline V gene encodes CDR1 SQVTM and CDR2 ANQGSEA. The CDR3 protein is CSTIAQGLSGEQYF. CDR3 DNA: TGCAGCACGATTGCACAGGGGCTGTCCGGCGAGCAGTACTTC.

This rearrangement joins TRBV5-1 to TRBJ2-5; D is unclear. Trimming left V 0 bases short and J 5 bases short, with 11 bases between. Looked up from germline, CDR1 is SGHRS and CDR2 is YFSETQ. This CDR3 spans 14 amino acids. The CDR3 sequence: CASSLGPGGETQYF. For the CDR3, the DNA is TGCGCCAGCAGCTTGGGACCCGGTGGGGAGACCCAGTACTTC.

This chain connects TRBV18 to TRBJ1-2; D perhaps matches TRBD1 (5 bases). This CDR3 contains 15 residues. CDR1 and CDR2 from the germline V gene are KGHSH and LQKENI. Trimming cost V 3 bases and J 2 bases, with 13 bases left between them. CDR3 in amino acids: CASSPPGEHNYGYTF. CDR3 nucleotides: TGTGCCAGCTCACCGCCGGGGGAACACAACTATGGCTACACCTTC.

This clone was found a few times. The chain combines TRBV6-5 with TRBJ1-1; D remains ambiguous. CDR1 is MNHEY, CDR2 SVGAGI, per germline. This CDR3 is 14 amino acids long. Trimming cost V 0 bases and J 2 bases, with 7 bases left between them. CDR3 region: CASSYSRSNTEAFF. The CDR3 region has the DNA TGTGCCAGCAGTTACTCCCGTAGTAACACTGAAGCTTTCTTT.

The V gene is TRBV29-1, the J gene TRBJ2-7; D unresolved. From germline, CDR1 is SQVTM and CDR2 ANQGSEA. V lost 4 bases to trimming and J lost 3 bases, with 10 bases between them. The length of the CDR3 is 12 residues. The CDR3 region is CSVGTSLYEQYF. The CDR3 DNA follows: TGCAGCGTTGGCACCAGTCTCTACGAGCAGTACTTC.

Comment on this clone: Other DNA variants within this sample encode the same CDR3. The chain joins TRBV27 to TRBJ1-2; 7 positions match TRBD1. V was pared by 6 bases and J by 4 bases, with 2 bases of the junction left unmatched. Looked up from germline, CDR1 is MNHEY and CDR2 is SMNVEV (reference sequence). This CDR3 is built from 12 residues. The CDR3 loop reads CASRTGSYGYTF. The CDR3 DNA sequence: TGTGCCAGCAGGACAGGGTCCTATGGCTACACCTTC.

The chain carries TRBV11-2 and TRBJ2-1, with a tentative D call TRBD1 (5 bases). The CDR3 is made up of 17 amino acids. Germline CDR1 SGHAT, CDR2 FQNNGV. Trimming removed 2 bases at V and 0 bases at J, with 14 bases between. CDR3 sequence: CASSLSTGSSSYNEQFF. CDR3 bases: TGTGCCAGCAGCTTAAGTACAGGTTCGAGCTCCTACAATGAGCAGTTCTTC.

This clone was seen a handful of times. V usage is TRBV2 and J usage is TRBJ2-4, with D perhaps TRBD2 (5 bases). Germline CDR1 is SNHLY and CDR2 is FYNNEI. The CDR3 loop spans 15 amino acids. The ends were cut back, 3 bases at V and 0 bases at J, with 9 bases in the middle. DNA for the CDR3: TGTGCCAGCAGTGATGGGGAGTTAGCCAAAAACATTCAGTACTTC. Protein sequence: CASSDGELAKNIQYF.

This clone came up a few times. CDR3 DNA sequence: TGCGCCAGCAGCCAAGAGGTGGCCAATGAGCAGTTCTTC. Translated: CASSQEVANEQFF. V and J are TRBV4-3 and TRBJ2-1; D call uncertain. V lost 0 bases and J lost 6, with 6 bases in between. Per the germline V gene, CDR1 is LGHNA and CDR2 is YSLEER. The CDR3 is 13 amino acids.

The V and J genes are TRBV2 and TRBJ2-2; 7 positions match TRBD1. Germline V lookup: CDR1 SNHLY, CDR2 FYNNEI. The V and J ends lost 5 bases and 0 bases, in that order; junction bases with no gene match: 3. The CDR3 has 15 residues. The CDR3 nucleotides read TGTGCCAGCAGTCCCCAGGGGGCGAACACCGGGGAGCTGTTTTTT. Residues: CASSPQGANTGELFF.